This T cell receptor beta chain was observed in a study of T cell clusters in autoimmune cytopenias. Findings and limits, study-wide: The T cell clusters were defined only in silico, without experimental functional validation. Primary autoimmune cytopenia patients appeared to lack physiological T cell clusters present in healthy donors. TRB repertoire shifts in secondary cytopenia and chronic lymphocytic leukemia mostly reflected lymphoma, not autoimmunity.

TRB was amplified from around 0.25 ug of peripheral blood genomic DNA per sample. Germline V lookup: CDR1 MNHNY, CDR2 SVGAGI (reference sequence). The CDR3 consists of 14 residues. Concerning this clonotype: As yet, its antigen is unknown.

TRB rearrangements were amplified by touch-down multiplex PCR with mixed TRB-A/B primers. From the multiplex PCR reads, TCRdb lists one entry per CDR3 protein and no DNA. The sample has about 6,300 distinct CDR3 sequences, and its top ten clones hold around 8%. The sample was also reused in another study, on T cell repertoires in aging, cancer and after chemotherapy. This second report adds: Compared with age-matched healthy donors, untreated hematological or solid cancer patients showed higher blood TCR clonality.

Input material: peripheral blood. The sequence was obtained from a human donor in good health. The chain joins TRBV6-6 to TRBJ1-2; checking the TCRdb D call of TRBD1 is not possible without DNA. This CDR3 reads CASSDLDRDYGYTF.